The 18 T cell receptor beta chains below all came from one sample that was sequenced in a study of T cell responses to AZD1222 COVID-19 vaccine. Clones were sequenced by immunoSEQ multiplex PCR, and TCRdb holds only the in-frame ones, with some missing. This table has more than 110,000 clones, around 93% appearing once. The sequencing used peripheral blood, collected on day 0 of AZD1222 vaccination. These receptors were taken from an adult in good health.

The CDR3 protein is CASSLAVGLGTEAFF. For the CDR3, the DNA is TGTGCCAGCAGCTTAGCTGTAGGTCTGGGCACTGAAGCTTTCTTT. This chain joins TRBV7-2 and TRBJ1-1; D unresolved. This CDR3 has 15 amino acids. Trimming stripped 0 bases from V and 4 bases from J, with 12 bases between. The germline V gene has CDR1 SGHTA and CDR2 FQGNSA.

The genes are TRBV6-5 and TRBJ1-2; perhaps TRBD1 as D (6 bases). Germline values: CDR1 MNHEY, CDR2 SVGAGI. The CDR3 has 15 amino acids. V was clipped by 2 bases and J by 0 bases, with 10 bases between them. The CDR3 is CASSYKGDPNYGYTF. The CDR3 nucleotides read TGTGCCAGCAGTTACAAGGGGGACCCTAACTATGGCTACACCTTC.

The CDR3, as DNA: TGTGCCAGCAGCTTAAGCGGGAGTGGCTACAATGAGCAGTTCTTC. The encoded protein is CASSLSGSGYNEQFF. V usage is TRBV5-4 and J usage is TRBJ2-1, with TRBD2 identical over 8 bases. The germline V gene has CDR1 SGHNT and CDR2 YYREEE (reference sequence). Trimming at V came to 2 bases and at J to 3 bases, leaving 4 bases not matched to a gene. CDR3 length: 15 amino acids. Full variable domain (rest looked up from reference TRBV5-4 and TRBJ2-1): ETGVTQSPTHLIKTRGQQVTLRCSSQSGHNTVSWYQQALGQGPQFIFQYYREEENGRGNFPPRFSGLQFPNYSSELNVNALELDDSALYLCASSLSGSGYNEQFFGPGTRLTVL.

The genes are TRBV12-2 and TRBJ2-4; the table names TRBD2, a call not compared with the DNA. TRBV12-2 is termed a pseudogene. This CDR3 comprises 17 residues. The CDR3 is CASRLAPRRAAKNIQYF. Here the CDR3 DNA reads TGTGCAAGTCGCTTAGCACCGCGGCGCGCAGCCAAAAACATTCAGTACTTC.

V and J are TRBV28 and TRBJ1-1; D possibly corresponds to TRBD1 (5 bases). Trimming cost V 6 bases and J 1 base, with 15 bases left between them. CDR1 and CDR2 (germline): MDHEN, SYDVKM. The CDR3 is 15 amino acids. DNA for the CDR3: TGTGCCAGCAGCCCGTTGGGACGGGAGAACACTGAAGCTTTCTTT. As protein: CASSPLGRENTEAFF.

This chain connects TRBV27 to TRBJ2-1, with 9 bases matching TRBD2. The germline V gene has CDR1 MNHEY and CDR2 SMNVEV (reference sequence). J gave up 4 bases and V 6 bases, and 7 bases lay outside the gene matches. This CDR3 contains 15 residues. The chain's CDR3 is CASRRAGGVYNEQFF. The CDR3 coding sequence is TGTGCCAGCAGGCGAGCGGGAGGTGTTTACAATGAGCAGTTCTTC.

V and J are TRBV19 and TRBJ1-5; D ambiguous. CDR3 length: 16 amino acids. Trimming pared 7 bases from V and 4 bases from J, leaving 20 bases between. Germline lookup yields CDR1 LNHDA and CDR2 SQIVND (reference sequence). This chain's CDR3 is CASMGPTLPTNQPQHF. DNA of the CDR3: TGTGCCAGTATGGGCCCTACCCTCCCTACGAATCAGCCCCAGCATTTT. Full variable domain (missing parts from reference TRBV19 and TRBJ1-5): DGGITQSPKYLFRKEGQNVTLSCEQNLNHDAMYWYRQDPGQGLRLIYYSQIVNDFQKGDIAEGYSVSREKKESFPLTVTSAQKNPTAFYLCASMGPTLPTNQPQHFGDGTRLSIL.

The V call is TRBV20-1, the J call TRBJ1-1; TRBD1 might be the D (6 bases). V lost 7 bases to trimming and J lost 1 base, with 7 bases between them. Germline lookup yields CDR1 DFQATT and CDR2 SNEGSKA (reference sequence). CDR3 length: 11 amino acids. As DNA, the CDR3 is TGCAGTGGGGGGCAGAACACTGAAGCTTTCTTT. This translates into CSGGQNTEAFF.

The CDR3 is CASSQPQETQYF. In DNA form, the CDR3 reads TGTGCCAGCAGTCAACCGCAAGAGACCCAGTACTTC. This chain joins TRBV6-6 and TRBJ2-5; D unresolved. V lost 5 bases to trimming and J lost 2 bases, with 6 bases between them. The CDR3 sequence is 12 residues long. The germline V gene has CDR1 MNHNY and CDR2 SVGAGI (reference sequence).

CDR3 sequence (DNA): TGTGCCAGCAGTTCCAGACAGGGGGCGTACCAAGAGACCCAGTACTTC. It encodes CASSSRQGAYQETQYF. The chain employs TRBV27 and TRBJ2-5; the match to TRBD1 covers 10 bases. V shed 4 bases and J 0 bases; nucleotides not matched to a gene: 5. CDR3 size: 16 residues. CDR1 and CDR2 from the germline V gene are MNHEY and SMNVEV (reference sequence).

The gene calls are TRBV6-2 or TRBV6-3 and TRBJ2-2, with TRBD1 matching over 8 bases. The junction had 4 bases not matched to a gene; V was cut back by 1 base and J by 3 bases. Germline V lookup: CDR1 MNHEY, CDR2 SVGEGT. This CDR3 contains 16 residues. The CDR3 loop is CASSYYRGSYTGELFF. The DNA of the CDR3 is TGTGCCAGCAGTTACTACAGGGGGTCGTACACCGGGGAGCTGTTTTTT.

This clone was detected only a few times. The rearrangement uses TRBV7-2 and TRBJ1-6, with a tentative D call TRBD1 (6 bases). V was pared by 1 base and J by 9 bases, with 13 bases between. CDR3 length: 15 residues. CDR1 and CDR2 (germline): SGHTA, FQGNSA. CDR3 residues: CASSLGRQGTSPLHF. For the CDR3, the DNA is TGTGCCAGCAGCTTAGGTAGGCAGGGGACTTCACCCCTCCACTTT. Full variable domain (outside the CDR3, taken from reference TRBV7-2 and TRBJ1-6): GAGVSQSPSNKVTEKGKDVELRCDPISGHTALYWYRQSLGQGLEFLIYFQGNSAPDKSGLPSDRFSAERTGGSVSTLTIQRTQQEDSAVYLCASSLGRQGTSPLHFGNGTRLTVT.

V is TRBV29-1 and J is TRBJ1-3, with D possibly TRBD1 on 5 matching bases. The CDR3 loop spans 14 amino acids. The V and J ends lost 7 bases and 4 bases respectively, with 17 bases between them. Germline CDR1 SQVTM, CDR2 ANQGSEA. The CDR3 DNA reads as TGCAGCGCACAGGCCAGCTTCGCGGGAAACACCATATATTTT. Amino acid sequence: CSAQASFAGNTIYF. Based on the CDR3 plus reference TRBV29-1 and TRBJ1-3, the full variable domain is SAVISQKPSRDICQRGTSLTIQCQVDSQVTMMFWYRQQPGQSLTLIATANQGSEATYESGFVIDKFPISRPNLTFSTLTVSNMSPEDSSIYLCSAQASFAGNTIYFGEGSWLTVV.

The rearrangement links TRBV27 to TRBJ2-5; tentatively, D is TRBD2 (7 bases). Germline CDR1 reads MNHEY; CDR2 reads SMNVEV (reference sequence). The CDR3 runs to 13 residues. The germline V and J ends were trimmed by 0 bases and 7 bases, with 9 bases remaining between them. The CDR3 sequence: CASSLSGGATQYF. In DNA, the CDR3 is TGTGCCAGCAGTTTATCTGGGGGGGCGACCCAGTACTTC.

This clone has a single count. CDR3 nucleotides: TGTGCCAGCAGCATAGGGCTCGCAGATACGCAGTATTTT. The encoded protein is CASSIGLADTQYF. V and J are TRBV7-9 and TRBJ2-3; D call uncertain. CDR3 size: 13 residues. V lost 5 bases to trimming and J lost 4 bases, with 10 bases between them. Germline values: CDR1 SEHNR, CDR2 FQNEAQ (reference sequence).

V is TRBV5-5 and J is TRBJ2-7; no definite D call. Trimming took 4 bases from V and 4 from J, leaving 6 bases between them. CDR1 is SGHKS and CDR2 is YYEKEE in the germline V gene (reference sequence). This CDR3 has 11 residues. CDR3: CASSQSYEQYF. CDR3 in DNA: TGTGCCAGCAGCCAGAGTTACGAGCAGTACTTC. Full variable domain (remainder filled in from reference TRBV5-5 and TRBJ2-7): DAGVTQSPTHLIKTRGQQVTLRCSPISGHKSVSWYQQVLGQGPQFIFQYYEKEERGRGNFPDRFSARQFPNYSSELNVNALLLGDSALYLCASSQSYEQYFGPGTRLTVT.

V gene TRBV18 combines with J gene TRBJ2-7; D unclear. The CDR3 has 13 residues. CDR1 KGHSH and CDR2 LQKENI come from the germline V gene. V was pared by 0 bases and J by 4 bases, with 7 bases between. The DNA of the CDR3 is TGTGCCAGCTCACCACCGGACCGATACGAGCAGTACTTC. Amino acids: CASSPPDRYEQYF.

The chain has TRBV28 and TRBJ2-2; 9 bases line up with TRBD1. V shed 6 bases, J shed 3 bases, and the junction held 2 bases outside the gene matches. CDR1 is MDHEN, CDR2 SYDVKM, per germline. The CDR3 consists of 14 residues. The DNA for the CDR3 is TGTGCCAGCAGCTGGACAGGGGACACCGGGGAGCTGTTTTTT. Amino acid sequence: CASSWTGDTGELFF.